One and the same sample provided the 18 T cell receptor beta chains below, sequenced in a study of T cell repertoires in cytomegalovirus infection. No cognate antigen is known for these TCRs. TCRdb reprocessed the reads via MiXCR and lists one record per CDR3 protein. Seen here are under 850,000 distinct CDR3 sequences, 30% to 40% observed once, and the top ten hold roughly 18%. The material sequenced was cultured PBMCs, taken from culture after CMV antigen stimulation. These receptors came from a human donor in good health (CMV status not recorded). Some clones in this sample may be carry-over from other donors' samples.

The chain employs TRBV4-1 and TRBJ1-4; TRBD1 is a possible D gene (5 bases). Trimming pared 1 base from V and 2 bases from J, leaving 11 bases between. Germline CDR1 is MGHRA and CDR2 is YSYEKL. There are 16 residues in the CDR3. The chain's CDR3 is CASSQVGALTNEKLFF. CDR3 nucleotides: TGCGCCAGCAGCCAAGTTGGGGCACTTACTAATGAAAAACTGTTTTTT.

This clonotype came up a few times. The rearrangement uses TRBV6-2 or TRBV6-3 and TRBJ2-7, with TRBD1 matching over 10 bases. The CDR3 loop spans 15 amino acids. Germline V lookup: CDR1 MNHEY, CDR2 SVGEGT. Trimming took 6 bases from V and 4 from J; bases not matched to a gene: 9. CDR3 sequence reads: CASSARDRGDYEQYF. For the CDR3, the DNA is TGTGCCAGCAGCGCCCGGGACAGGGGTGATTACGAGCAGTACTTC.

The table lists this clonotype with a few counts. The CDR3 DNA is TGTGCCAGCAGCTATGAGAAAAGCTCCTACAATGAGCAGTTCTTC. The encoded protein is CASSYEKSSYNEQFF. V usage is TRBV7-2 and J usage is TRBJ2-1; D gene ambiguous. Trimming took 4 bases from V and 0 from J, leaving 10 bases between them. The CDR3 runs 15 residues. Germline CDR1 is SGHTA and CDR2 is FQGNSA.

This sequence joins TRBV7-2 and TRBJ2-2; D is tentatively TRBD1 or TRBD2 (5 bases each). CDR1 and CDR2 from the germline V gene are SGHTA and FQGNSA. This CDR3 spans 15 amino acids. V lost 1 base to trimming and J lost 4 bases, with 10 bases between them. The CDR3 protein is CASSLGGKGTGELFF. The CDR3 DNA reads as TGTGCCAGCAGCTTAGGGGGGAAGGGCACCGGGGAGCTGTTTTTT.

The table lists this clonotype with a few counts. The V gene is TRBV27, the J gene TRBJ1-2, with D maybe TRBD1 (6 bases). Germline V CDR1 and CDR2: MNHEY, SMNVEV (reference sequence). CDR3 size: 19 residues. Trimming pared 7 bases from V and 3 bases from J, leaving 30 bases between. CDR3 region: CASTKRGASWGAADYGYTF. DNA for the CDR3: TGTGCCAGCACCAAAAGGGGGGCGAGTTGGGGGGCGGCTGACTATGGCTACACCTTC.

This clonotype was counted a few times. The CDR3 DNA sequence: TGTGCCAGCGACAGGGAGAGAGGAGCAGGGGGGAATCAGCCCCAGCATTTT. Translation gives CASDRERGAGGNQPQHF. The chain is built from TRBV28 and TRBJ1-5, with 7 positions matching TRBD1. This CDR3 is 17 amino acids long. Trimming removed 8 bases from V and 4 bases from J; junction bases left unmatched: 17. Germline assignment: CDR1 MDHEN and CDR2 SYDVKM. Filled out from reference TRBV28 and TRBJ1-5, the complete variable domain reads DVKVTQSSRYLVKRTGEKVFLECVQDMDHENMFWYRQDPGLGLRLIYFSYDVKMKEKGDIPEGYSVSREKKERFSLILESASTNQTSMYLCASDRERGAGGNQPQHFGDGTRLSIL.

The J gene is TRBJ2-7, the V gene TRBV6-2 or TRBV6-3, with a possible D match to TRBD1 (5 bases). Trimming cost V 2 bases and J 3 bases, with 14 bases left between them. The CDR3 covers 15 residues. Per the germline V gene, CDR1 is MNHEY and CDR2 is SVGEGT. Written as DNA, the CDR3 is TGTGCCAGCAGTTACCCCTTTGACAGAAACTACGAGCAGTACTTC. Translation gives CASSYPFDRNYEQYF.

This chain uses TRBV7-2 with TRBJ2-1; 8 nucleotides match TRBD2. CDR3 length: 12 amino acids. Germline CDR1 and CDR2: SGHTA and FQGNSA. Germline trimming cut 5 bases from V and 15 bases from J; bases unmatched to any gene: 9. The chain's CDR3 is CASSPTGGILFF. CDR3 coding DNA: TGTGCCAGCAGCCCAACGGGGGGGATATTGTTCTTC. Variable domain in full (rest from reference TRBV7-2 and TRBJ2-1): GAGVSQSPSNKVTEKGKDVELRCDPISGHTALYWYRQSLGQGLEFLIYFQGNSAPDKSGLPSDRFSAERTGGSVSTLTIQRTQQEDSAVYLCASSPTGGILFFGPGTRLTVL.

As for this clonotype: At one of its ends the junction is not consistent with the germline gene, which may arise from a read error. V and J are TRBV5-3 and TRBJ2-7; D perhaps matches TRBD1 (6 bases). TRBV5-3 has ORF status, its function being uncertain. The CDR3 runs 14 residues. CDR3 sequence (DNA): TGTGCCAGCAGCTTTCCTCAGGGGCCCTACGAGCAGTACTTC. Its protein product is CASSFPQGPYEQYF.

The rearrangement uses TRBV6-5 and TRBJ1-1; D may be TRBD1 (6 bases). The CDR3 spans 14 residues. Per the germline V gene, CDR1 is MNHEY and CDR2 is SVGAGI. The ends were cut back, 4 bases at V and 9 bases at J, with 18 bases in the middle. CDR3 amino acids: CASSLQGRTSQAFF. CDR3 DNA sequence: TGTGCCAGCAGTTTACAGGGACGCACATCCCAAGCTTTCTTT.

The CDR3 DNA reads as TGCAGTGCGTACCAGTTTTGGAACACCGGGGAGCTGTTTTTT. It encodes CSAYQFWNTGELFF. The chain employs TRBV20-1 and TRBJ2-2; D gene uncertain. Trimming pared 6 bases from V and 1 base from J, leaving 12 bases between. The CDR3 length is 14 residues. In germline, CDR1 is DFQATT, CDR2 SNEGSKA (reference sequence).

The chain combines TRBV18 with TRBJ1-6; D is ambiguous. V lost 3 bases and J 8 bases, leaving 8 bases between the germline ends. The CDR3 totals 13 residues. Germline V gene lookup returns CDR1 KGHSH and CDR2 LQKENI. The CDR3 DNA follows: TGTGCCAGCTCACCTGAATCCTATTCACCCCTCCACTTT. Amino acids: CASSPESYSPLHF.

This clonotype came up a few times. This rearrangement joins TRBV7-9 to TRBJ1-6; 8 bases align to TRBD1. V shed 5 bases and J 10 bases; nucleotides not matched to a gene: 7. The germline V gene has CDR1 SEHNR and CDR2 FQNEAQ (reference sequence). The CDR3 is made up of 14 amino acids. In DNA form, the CDR3 reads TGTGCCAGCAGCCGAACTGACAGGGGCTCACCCCTCCACTTT. Translation: CASSRTDRGSPLHF.

This clonotype showed up many times. The chain has TRBV7-2 and TRBJ2-1; 7 nucleotides align to TRBD2. The CDR3 runs to 15 residues. The germline V gene has CDR1 SGHTA and CDR2 FQGNSA. With 3 bases clipped from V and 5 bases from J, the junction kept 7 bases outside the gene matches. CDR3 loop: CASSFVGTTDNEQFF. In DNA, the CDR3 is TGTGCCAGCAGCTTCGTCGGGACTACCGACAATGAGCAGTTCTTC.

The CDR3, as DNA: TGTGCCAGCGGGGCGAGTGGTTGGAGCTATGGCTACACCTTC. Its translation: CASGASGWSYGYTF. This chain links TRBV19 with TRBJ1-2; possible D gene TRBD1, 5 bases. This CDR3 contains 14 residues. Trimming removed 9 bases from V and 4 bases from J, with 18 bases in between. Germline loops: CDR1 LNHDA, CDR2 SQIVND (reference sequence).

The chain recombines TRBV12-3 or TRBV12-4 with TRBJ2-5; 7 bases are shared with TRBD1. This CDR3 comprises 14 residues. The V and J ends lost 4 bases and 7 bases, in that order; junction bases with no gene match: 9. CDR3 in amino acids: CASSSGTARVTQYF. The CDR3, as DNA: TGTGCCAGCAGTTCCGGGACAGCGAGGGTGACCCAGTACTTC.

This clonotype has just one count. The rearrangement uses TRBV20-1 and TRBJ2-3; no clear D gene. The germline CDR1 and CDR2 sequences are DFQATT and SNEGSKA (reference sequence). This CDR3 has 12 residues. Trimming removed 7 bases at V and 2 bases at J, with 10 bases between. The CDR3, as DNA: TGCAGTGTGGGCAGCCTCACAGATACGCAGTATTTT. Its protein product is CSVGSLTDTQYF.

This clonotype was counted between two and nine times. The CDR3 region has the DNA TGTGCCAGCAGACGGACTAGCGGTACCACTAGCACAGATACGCAGTATTTT. Translating gives CASRRTSGTTSTDTQYF. The V call is TRBV27, the J call TRBJ2-3; 10 nucleotides align to TRBD2. Germline values: CDR1 MNHEY, CDR2 SMNVEV (reference sequence). The CDR3 runs 17 residues. The junction had 9 bases not matched to a gene; V was cut back by 6 bases and J by 0 bases.